These 21 T cell receptor beta chains share one sample of origin, sequenced in a study of sequential checkpoint blockade in melanoma. The treatment: randomized to nivolumab then ipilimumab (arm A) or the reverse (arm B). Only in-frame clones appear in the TCRdb table, and some are missing; sequencing was by immunoSEQ multiplex PCR. The sample shows 5,300 or so clones, 22% of them seen only once. This specimen consisted of tumor tissue (inferred from file names), obtained from a patient given nivolumab and ipilimumab in sequence. The receptors shown here come from a human donor with melanoma.

This clone was counted at least ten times. This CDR3 reads CASSSQDGGLAGDSVEQYF. DNA of the CDR3: TGTGCCAGCAGTTCCCAGGACGGAGGTCTAGCGGGAGATAGTGTCGAGCAGTACTTC. This chain connects TRBV6-8 to TRBJ2-7; 10 bases align to TRBD2. J lost 6 bases, V lost 4 bases, and 21 bases had no gene match. The length of the CDR3 is 19 residues. The germline CDR1 and CDR2 sequences are MNHGY and SAAAGT.

V gene TRBV7-2 combines with J gene TRBJ2-1; D is perhaps TRBD1 (6 bases). With 4 bases removed from V and 8 bases from J, the gap between germline ends came to 12 bases. CDR3 size: 13 residues. CDR1 and CDR2 (germline): SGHTA, FQGNSA. CDR3 in amino acids: CASSSYREYEQFF. The CDR3 nucleotides read TGTGCCAGCAGCTCCTACAGGGAATATGAGCAGTTCTTC.

The table lists this clone with a few counts. V and J are TRBV6-8 and TRBJ2-7; D not resolved. The CDR3 has 13 residues. Between the trimmed V and J ends, which lost 2 bases and 3 bases, there was a span of 8 bases. Germline values: CDR1 MNHGY, CDR2 SAAAGT. As DNA, the CDR3 is TGTGCCAGCAGTTACCAGGACCACTACGAGCAGTACTTC. Translated, it gives CASSYQDHYEQYF.

This chain connects TRBV28 to TRBJ1-6, with D possibly matching TRBD1 (6 bases). Trimming cost V 2 bases and J 0 bases, with 8 bases left between them. This CDR3 has 16 amino acids. Germline V gene sequence: CDR1 MDHEN, CDR2 SYDVKM. In DNA, the CDR3 is TGTGCCAGCAGTTTAACACAGGGCTCCTATAATTCACCCCTCCACTTT. It encodes CASSLTQGSYNSPLHF.

This clone was found many times. The chain combines TRBV11-3 with TRBJ1-2; TRBD1 aligns across 7 bases. V was clipped by 6 bases and J by 2 bases; unmatched bases: 18. This CDR3 has 18 residues. Per the germline V gene, CDR1 is SGHNT and CDR2 is YENEEA. The CDR3 DNA reads as TGTGCCAGCAGTCAGTTTCATCGGGACAGCGTAACAAACTATGGCTACACCTTC. Encoded protein: CASSQFHRDSVTNYGYTF.

This clone is medium-sized (0.01 to 0.1%) by share. The V gene is TRBV19, the J gene TRBJ2-5, with 9 bases lining up with TRBD1. Losses at the gene ends were 1 base for V and 5 bases for J; bases not matched to a gene: 11. The CDR3 extends over 17 amino acids. Germline V gene data show CDR1 as LNHDA and CDR2 as SQIVND (reference sequence). Here the CDR3 reads CASSIVTGQGTYETQYF. The CDR3, as DNA: TGTGCCAGTAGTATAGTTACTGGACAGGGGACGTACGAGACCCAGTACTTC.

This clone was picked up many times. The CDR3 bases are TGTGCCAGCAGGGGACTAGCGGGAAGCCAGGCAGATACGCAGTATTTT. This codes for CASRGLAGSQADTQYF. The chain is built from TRBV11-3 and TRBJ2-3, with 13 nucleotides matching TRBD2. Germline V CDR1 and CDR2: SGHNT, YENEEA. CDR3 length: 16 amino acids. Trimming at V came to 6 bases and at J to 4 bases, leaving 7 bases not matched to a gene.

The chain uses TRBV28 and TRBJ1-2; 12 bases are shared with TRBD1. V shed 5 bases, J shed 5 bases, and the junction held 6 bases outside the gene matches. The germline V gene encodes CDR1 MDHEN and CDR2 SYDVKM. This CDR3 is 15 amino acids long. For the CDR3, the DNA is TGTGCCAGCAGTGGCAGGGACAGGGGGCTTTATGGCTACACCTTC. This translates into CASSGRDRGLYGYTF.

The chain uses TRBV12-2 and TRBJ2-3. TRBV12-2 is a pseudogene. The CDR3 loop spans 14 amino acids. Written as DNA, the CDR3 is TGTGCCACCGCGGACGGGACGAGCACAGATACGCAGTATTTT. Translated: CATADGTSTDTQYF.

In this sample, this clone turned up a few times. The chain recombines TRBV5-1 with TRBJ2-5; TRBD2 aligns across 10 bases. The CDR3 length is 15 residues. The germline gives CDR1 SGHRS, CDR2 YFSETQ. The V segment lost 2 bases and the J segment 4 bases; nucleotides outside the gene matches: 5. CDR3 coding DNA: TGCGCCAGCAGCTTATATAGACTAGCGGGAGAGACCCAGTACTTC. Its protein is CASSLYRLAGETQYF.

The table lists this clone with many counts. This chain joins TRBV6-8 and TRBJ2-2; 12 bases match TRBD2. Germline values: CDR1 MNHGY, CDR2 SAAAGT. The CDR3 covers 17 residues. Trimming cost V 5 bases and J 0 bases; bases outside gene matches: 4. The CDR3 is CASSLTSGSANTGELFF. The CDR3 DNA is TGTGCCAGCAGTCTGACTAGCGGGAGCGCGAACACCGGGGAGCTGTTTTTT.

The chain couples TRBV18 to TRBJ1-2; D not certain. CDR3 length: 12 residues. Germline V CDR1 and CDR2: KGHSH, LQKENI. Trimming stripped 2 bases from V and 4 bases from J, with 5 bases between. The CDR3 reads CASSPSGYGYTF. CDR3 DNA: TGTGCCAGCTCACCAAGCGGCTATGGCTACACCTTC.

The rearrangement joins TRBV18 to TRBJ2-7; D is unresolved. Germline V lookup: CDR1 KGHSH, CDR2 LQKENI. V was pared by 3 bases and J by 0 bases, with 12 bases between. This CDR3 spans 15 amino acids. The CDR3 loop is CASSPPGWNSYEQYF. The CDR3, as DNA: TGTGCCAGCTCACCCCCCGGGTGGAACTCCTACGAGCAGTACTTC. The complete variable domain, with remaining parts taken from reference TRBV18 and TRBJ2-7, reads NAGVMQNPRHLVRRRGQEARLRCSPMKGHSHVYWYRQLPEEGLKFMVYLQKENIIDESGMPKERFSAEFPKEGPSILRIQQVVRGDSAAYFCASSPPGWNSYEQYFGPGTRLTVT.

V is TRBV30 and J is TRBJ1-2; D is uncertain. The germline V gene has CDR1 GTSNPN and CDR2 SVGIG (reference sequence). The CDR3 is 13 amino acids. V lost 0 bases and J 2 bases, leaving 7 bases between the germline ends. CDR3 residues: CAWSVQLNYGYTF. In nucleotides, the CDR3 is TGTGCCTGGAGTGTACAGCTCAACTATGGCTACACCTTC. The full variable domain, in which reference TRBV30 and TRBJ1-2 provide the parts outside the CDR3, is SQTIHQWPATLVQPVGSPLSLECTVEGTSNPNLYWYRQAAGRGLQLLFYSVGIGQISSEVPQNLSASRPQDRQFILSSKKLLLSDSGFYLCAWSVQLNYGYTFGSGTRLTVV.

This clone ranks as medium-sized. The chain combines TRBV28 with TRBJ2-7; 8 nucleotides agree with TRBD1. The CDR3 is 16 amino acids. Germline values: CDR1 MDHEN, CDR2 SYDVKM. With V trimmed by 0 bases and J by 1 base, 5 bases remained unmatched. CDR3 residues: CASSLWSGQGSYEQYF. DNA of the CDR3: TGTGCCAGCAGTTTATGGTCCGGACAGGGTTCCTACGAGCAGTACTTC.

The chain employs TRBV15 and TRBJ1-5; D is perhaps TRBD1 (6 bases). V was pared by 0 bases and J by 1 base, with 10 bases between. The V gene's germline CDR1 is LNHNV and CDR2 YYDKDF (reference sequence). The CDR3 is made up of 16 amino acids. CDR3 sequence: CATSREGQGSNQPQHF. Here the CDR3 DNA reads TGTGCCACCAGCAGAGAGGGGCAGGGGAGCAATCAGCCCCAGCATTTT. Based on the CDR3 plus reference TRBV15 and TRBJ1-5, the full variable domain is DAMVIQNPRYQVTQFGKPVTLSCSQTLNHNVMYWYQQKSSQAPKLLFHYYDKDFNNEADTPDNFQSRRPNTSFCFLDIRSPGLGDTAMYLCATSREGQGSNQPQHFGDGTRLSIL.

This clone has a handful of counts. The rearrangement joins TRBV30 to TRBJ2-1; 9 bases agree with TRBD2. This CDR3 contains 14 residues. Trimming took 6 bases from V and 2 from J; bases not matched to a gene: 5. CDR1 is GTSNPN and CDR2 is SVGIG in the germline V gene (reference sequence). The CDR3 coding sequence is TGTGCCTGCCCGGGCGGGAGGGCCTACAATGAGCAGTTCTTC. It translates to CACPGGRAYNEQFF.

The rearrangement links TRBV19 to TRBJ1-5; D is possibly TRBD1 (5 bases). The V end was cut by 6 bases, the J end by 3 bases, with 9 bases between. The CDR3 loop spans 13 amino acids. CDR1 is LNHDA and CDR2 is SQIVND in the germline V gene (reference sequence). CDR3 nucleotide sequence: TGTGCCAGTAGCGACAGAATCAATCAGCCCCAGCATTTT. Translated: CASSDRINQPQHF. Filled out from reference TRBV19 and TRBJ1-5, the complete variable domain reads DGGITQSPKYLFRKEGQNVTLSCEQNLNHDAMYWYRQDPGQGLRLIYYSQIVNDFQKGDIAEGYSVSREKKESFPLTVTSAQKNPTAFYLCASSDRINQPQHFGDGTRLSIL.

In this sample, this clone turned up a few times. The chain uses TRBV27 and TRBJ2-3; D might be TRBD2 (5 bases). Germline V gives CDR1 MNHEY, CDR2 SMNVEV (reference sequence). The CDR3 length is 15 residues. Trimming took off 2 bases at V and 0 bases at J, with 9 bases between the two ends. In nucleotides, the CDR3 is TGTGCCAGCAGTTTAGTAGCGACTAGCACAGATACGCAGTATTTT. It is translated as CASSLVATSTDTQYF.

This clone was counted many times. The chain joins TRBV7-1 to TRBJ2-7; D uncertain. TRBV7-1 is marked as an open reading frame, function uncertain. CDR3 size: 13 residues. Between the trimmed V and J ends, which lost 4 bases and 7 bases, there was a span of 14 bases. CDR3 in DNA: TGTGCCAGCAGCTTAATGTTTTTCAGGGAGCAGTACTTC. It specifies CASSLMFFREQYF.

This sequence joins TRBV10-2 and TRBJ2-3, with D maybe TRBD2 (7 bases). Germline V gene lookup returns CDR1 WSHSY and CDR2 SAAADI. V dropped 6 bases and J dropped 3 bases, with 16 bases sitting between them. This CDR3 contains 15 residues. DNA of the CDR3: TGCGCCAGCAGCCTAGGGGGGGGGCTTACAGATACGCAGTATTTT. Its protein product is CASSLGGGLTDTQYF.